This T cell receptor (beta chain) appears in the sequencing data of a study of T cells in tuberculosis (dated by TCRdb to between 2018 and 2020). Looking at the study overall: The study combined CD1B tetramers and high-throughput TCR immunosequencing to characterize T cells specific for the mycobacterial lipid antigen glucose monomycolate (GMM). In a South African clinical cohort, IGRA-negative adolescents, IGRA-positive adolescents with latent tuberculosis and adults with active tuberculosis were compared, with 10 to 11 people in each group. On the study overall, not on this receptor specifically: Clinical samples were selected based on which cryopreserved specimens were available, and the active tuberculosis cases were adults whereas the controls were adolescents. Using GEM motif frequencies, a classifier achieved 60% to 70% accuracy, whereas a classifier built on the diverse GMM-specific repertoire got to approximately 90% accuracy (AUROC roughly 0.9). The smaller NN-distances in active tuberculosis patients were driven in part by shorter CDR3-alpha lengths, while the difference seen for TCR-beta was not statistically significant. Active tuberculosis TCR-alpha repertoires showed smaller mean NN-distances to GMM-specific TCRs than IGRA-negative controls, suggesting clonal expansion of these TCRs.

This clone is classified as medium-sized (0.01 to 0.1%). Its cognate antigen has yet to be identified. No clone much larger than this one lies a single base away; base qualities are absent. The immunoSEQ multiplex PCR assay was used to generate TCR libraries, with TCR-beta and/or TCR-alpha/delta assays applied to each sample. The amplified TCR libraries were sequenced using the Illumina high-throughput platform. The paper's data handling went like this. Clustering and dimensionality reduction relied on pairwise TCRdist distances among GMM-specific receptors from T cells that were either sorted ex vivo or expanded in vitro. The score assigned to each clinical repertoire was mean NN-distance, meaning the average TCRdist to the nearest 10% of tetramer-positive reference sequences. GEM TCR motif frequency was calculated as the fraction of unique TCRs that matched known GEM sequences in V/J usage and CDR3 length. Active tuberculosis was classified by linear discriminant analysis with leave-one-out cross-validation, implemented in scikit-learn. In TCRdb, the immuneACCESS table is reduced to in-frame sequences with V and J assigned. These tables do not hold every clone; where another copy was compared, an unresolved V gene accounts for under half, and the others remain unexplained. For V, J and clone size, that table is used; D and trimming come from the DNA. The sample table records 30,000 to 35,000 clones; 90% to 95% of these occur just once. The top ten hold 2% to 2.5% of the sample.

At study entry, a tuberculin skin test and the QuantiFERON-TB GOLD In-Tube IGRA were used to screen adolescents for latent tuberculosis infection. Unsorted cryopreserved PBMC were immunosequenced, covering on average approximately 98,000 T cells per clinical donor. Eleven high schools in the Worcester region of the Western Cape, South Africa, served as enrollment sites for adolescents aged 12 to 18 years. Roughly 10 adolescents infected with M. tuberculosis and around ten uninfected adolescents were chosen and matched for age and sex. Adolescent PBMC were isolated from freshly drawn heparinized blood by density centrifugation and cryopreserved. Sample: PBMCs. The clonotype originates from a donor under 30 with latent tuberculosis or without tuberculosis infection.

This receptor has the CDR3 CASSLSGDWHPGELFF. The nucleotides are TGTGCCAGCAGCTTATCAGGGGATTGGCATCCCGGGGAGCTGTTTTTT. This chain joins TRBV7-8 to TRBJ2-2; tentative D gene TRBD1, with 6 bases matching. Taken from the germline V gene, the CDR1 and CDR2 loops are SGHVS and FQNEAQ. V was cut back by 2 bases and J by 6 bases, leaving a gap of 16 bases between them. Taken from cysteine to phenylalanine, the CDR3 has 16 residues. CDR3 DNA only is kept here, 48 bases in frame from base 1.